This is a list of T cell receptor beta chains from one sample in a study of radiotherapy plus CTLA-4 blockade in lung cancer. This table comes from immunoSEQ multiplex PCR, and its TCRdb copy is limited to in-frame clones, with some not included. The top ten hold 2.4% of the sample, which has more than 80,000 clones, roughly 84% seen once. The input for sequencing was peripheral blood, taken from a patient treated with radiotherapy plus ipilimumab. The receptors were gathered from a human donor with non-small cell lung cancer that progressed on radiotherapy plus ipilimumab. Some clones in this sample may be carry-over from other donors' samples. CDR3s include the opening cysteine and the closing phenylalanine or tryptophan. A D gene is named only where the DNA matches it firmly. For some rows the clone size is stated as once, few or many, or as a class when expanded; others skip it.

NA,TRBV2,TRBJ2-3,TRBD1,TGTGCCAGAACAGGGGTCGACACAGATACGCAGTATTTT,CARTGVDTDTQYF
NA,TRBV7-2,TRBJ2-3,NA,TGTGCCAGCAGCTTGCTCTTCACAGATACGCAGTATTTT,CASSLLFTDTQYF
once,TRBV4-3,TRBJ2-1,TRBD2,TGCGCCAGCAGCCAACTAAAGGCTAGCGGGGTTTACAATGAGCAGTTCTTC,CASSQLKASGVYNEQFF
NA,TRBV19,TRBJ2-2,NA,TGTGCCAGTTGGAGGTGGGGCTTGGGTAACACCGGGGAGCTGTTTTTT,CASWRWGLGNTGELFF
NA,TRBV5-1,TRBJ1-1,NA,TGCGCCAGCAGTCCACAGGAGAACACTGAAGCTTTCTTT,CASSPQENTEAFF
NA,TRBV7-7,TRBJ2-3,TRBD2,TGTGCTAGCAGCCAAGGGGGGCTAGCGGGGTCAGATACGCAGTATTTT,CASSQGGLAGSDTQYF
NA,TRBV4-2,TRBJ1-2,NA,TGTGCCAGCAGCCAAGATCGTCTAGGGGACTATGGCTACACCTTC,CASSQDRLGDYGYTF
NA,TRBV19,TRBJ1-5,TRBD1,TGTGCCAGTCATCCGGGACAGCAATTCATCTGGCAGCCCCAGCATTTT,CASHPGQQFIWQPQHF
NA,TRBV11-3,TRBJ2-1,TRBD2,TGTGCCAGCAGCTTATTATTTAGGGGTTTGGGACTAGCGTGGAACAATGAGCAGTTCTTC,CASSLLFRGLGLAWNNEQFF
NA,TRBV5-1,TRBJ2-3,NA,TGCGCCAGCAGATCCGAGACAGGTGGTACGCAGTATTTT,CASRSETGGTQYF
NA,TRBV19,TRBJ2-7,TRBD1,TGTGCCAGTAGTATCGAACATCCGACAGGGTCCCACGAGCAGTACTTC,CASSIEHPTGSHEQYF
NA,TRBV7-2,TRBJ2-3,NA,TGTGCCAGCAGCTTAGGGCTAGCCGTAGATACGCAGTATTTT,CASSLGLAVDTQYF
NA,TRBV6-1,TRBJ2-3,TRBD1,TGTGCCAGCTCGATGGACAGGGCCACAGATACGCAGTATTTT,CASSMDRATDTQYF
NA,TRBV7-9,TRBJ1-2,NA,TGTGCCAGCAGCACCCAAAACTATGGCTACACCTTC,CASSTQNYGYTF
once,TRBV7-8,TRBJ1-1,NA,TGTGCCAGCAGCGCGCATTCTTTCTCGAACACTGAAGCTTTCTTT,CASSAHSFSNTEAFF
NA,TRBV7-2,TRBJ1-1,NA,TGTGCCAGCAGCTACGACAGGAACACTGAAGCTTTCTTT,CASSYDRNTEAFF
NA,TRBV7-9,TRBJ1-1,NA,TGTGCCAGCAATAGACAGGCCTACTCCATGAACACTGAAGCTTTCTTT,CASNRQAYSMNTEAFF
NA,TRBV6-6,TRBJ1-3,NA,TGTGCCAGCAGAAGGTCGGGCCTTACGGCACAGCACACCATATATTTT,CASRRSGLTAQHTIYF
NA,TRBV19,TRBJ1-2,TRBD1,TGTGCCAGTAGTATGCAGGACAGGGCGCCTGGCTACACCTTC,CASSMQDRAPGYTF
NA,TRBV29-1,TRBJ2-3,NA,TGCAGCGTTGATCCGGGGTCCACAGATACGCAGTATTTT,CSVDPGSTDTQYF
NA,TRBV11-2,TRBJ2-1,NA,TGTGCCAGCAACTCAGTTATTTTCGGTCTCGAGCAGTTCTTC,CASNSVIFGLEQFF
NA,TRBV29-1,TRBJ2-5,NA,TGCAGCGTTGACTTGTTCGGAGAGACCCAGTACTTC,CSVDLFGETQYF
NA,TRBV2,TRBJ2-5,TRBD2,TGTGCCAGCAGTCCGCTCCTAGCGGGTCAGGAGACCCAGTACTTC,CASSPLLAGQETQYF
NA,TRBV19,TRBJ2-1,NA,TGTGCCAGTAGTATAACGGGGAAGGAGCAGTTCTTC,CASSITGKEQFF
once,TRBV18,TRBJ1-1,NA,TGTGCCAGCTCACAAACAAGGATGAACACTGAAGCTTTCTTT,CASSQTRMNTEAFF
NA,TRBV5-4,TRBJ1-1,NA,TGTGCCAGCAGCGCCCTGAGAACTGAAGCTTTCTTT,CASSALRTEAFF
NA,TRBV10-1,TRBJ1-2,NA,TGCGCCAGCAGTGAGGGGGATCTAGATGGCTACACCTTC,CASSEGDLDGYTF
NA,TRBV9,TRBJ2-7,NA,TGTGCCAGCAGCTCACGAGGGGGTTCCTACGAGCAGTACTTC,CASSSRGGSYEQYF
NA,TRBV5-6,TRBJ2-7,TRBD1,TGTGCCAGCAGAACGACAGGGGGAGTCTACGAGCAGTACTTC,CASRTTGGVYEQYF
NA,TRBV19,TRBJ2-2,NA,TGTGCCAGTGCGTTGTGGGGGCCAACCGGGGAGCTGTTTTTT,CASALWGPTGELFF
once,TRBV7-9,TRBJ2-3,TRBD2,TGTGCCACCAACGGGGGGGCGGGCTCTAGCACAGATACGCAGTATTTT,CATNGGAGSSTDTQYF
few,TRBV6-4,TRBJ2-2,NA,TGTGCCAGCAGTGACCGGCCCACAGGGTCCGACACCGGGGAGCTGTTTTTT,CASSDRPTGSDTGELFF
NA,TRBV30,TRBJ1-3,TRBD1,TGTGCCTGGAGCCGGGACAGCACTGGAAACACCATATATTTT,CAWSRDSTGNTIYF
NA,TRBV27,TRBJ2-7,NA,TGTGCCAGCAAGACAGATCCGCTTTTCTACGAGCAGTACTTC,CASKTDPLFYEQYF
NA,TRBV19,TRBJ1-2,NA,TGTGCCAGTAGTAGAGGAGTCTACTATGGCTACACCTTC,CASSRGVYYGYTF
NA,TRBV5-1,TRBJ2-1,TRBD2,TGCGCCAGCAGCAACCTACTAGCGGGGGCTGGCAATGAGCAGTTCTTC,CASSNLLAGAGNEQFF
NA,TRBV5-5,TRBJ1-1,NA,TGTGCCAGCAGCTTGGCGTGGACATCTCAGGAAGCTTTCTTT,CASSLAWTSQEAFF
NA,TRBV9,TRBJ2-3,NA,TGTGCCAGCAGCGTAGTCCCCGGGGGCCCCAGGACAGATACGCAGTATTTT,CASSVVPGGPRTDTQYF
few,TRBV10-3,TRBJ1-2,NA,TGTGCCATCAGTGTGGGGGACTATGGCTACACCTTC,CAISVGDYGYTF
NA,TRBV7-6,TRBJ2-1,TRBD2,TGTGCCAGCAGCTTAATACTAGCGGGGAGCTCCTACAATGAGCAGTTCTTC,CASSLILAGSSYNEQFF
NA,TRBV7-9,TRBJ1-1,NA,TGTGCCAGCACCCCCCAAGAGACTGCAGCTTTCTTT,CASTPQETAAFF
NA,TRBV29-1,TRBJ2-1,NA,TGCAGCGTTGGGACTCCCCAGAGGTTCGGTGAGCAGTTCTTC,CSVGTPQRFGEQFF
once,TRBV7-2,TRBJ2-2,NA,TGTGCCAGCAGCTTACGGGTCGTCAGTACCGGGGAGCTGTTTTTT,CASSLRVVSTGELFF
NA,TRBV18,TRBJ2-3,NA,TGTGCCAGCTCAACGACAGGCACAGATACGCAGTATTTT,CASSTTGTDTQYF
NA,TRBV7-7,TRBJ2-3,NA,TGTGCTAGCAGTCCCCAGGGAGGTCGGGGTACAGATACGCAGTATTTT,CASSPQGGRGTDTQYF
NA,TRBV28,TRBJ1-2,TRBD1,TGTGCCAGCAGGTTAGGGGGCTGGGGCTATGGCTACACCTTC,CASRLGGWGYGYTF
NA,TRBV6-4,TRBJ2-3,NA,TGTGCCAGCAGTGCGAGTAGCGGCACAGATACGCAGTATTTT,CASSASSGTDTQYF
NA,TRBV7-2,TRBJ1-1,NA,TGTGCCAGCAGCTACCGGGACCCAAACACTGAAGCTTTCTTT,CASSYRDPNTEAFF